These T cell receptor beta chains were read from a single sample in a study of blood T cell repertoires in COVID-19. The table came from immunoSEQ multiplex PCR; TCRdb's copy has only in-frame clones and leaves some out. The sample records 150,000 to 200,000 clones, 75% to 90% being singletons. Sequenced sample: peripheral blood. The receptors come from a man aged 60 to 75 with acute or convalescent COVID-19. Both conserved end residues are part of each CDR3. Part of the rows lack a size; the others show once, few, many or a class for expanded clones.

CDR3 protein | V gene | clone size | J gene
CASSQPAGRGNEKLFF | TRBV28 | - | TRBJ1-4
CASSSGREYSNQPQHF | TRBV19 | once | TRBJ1-5
CASSFMGAQPQHF | TRBV5-4 | - | TRBJ1-5
CASSILRESGYTF | TRBV12-3/TRBV12-4 | - | TRBJ1-2
CAWSVRQGNQPQHF | TRBV30 | - | TRBJ1-5
CASSRDNNEKLFF | TRBV6-5 | - | TRBJ1-4
CASSSTKYEQYF | TRBV13 | - | TRBJ2-7
CASSFPLGGNPYEQYF | TRBV7-2 | - | TRBJ2-7
CASSAGLAGVETQYF | TRBV9 | - | TRBJ2-5
CASSHRRDSYGYTF | TRBV4-1 | - | TRBJ1-2
CASGLAPLEGDVGDTQYF | TRBV12-5 | - | TRBJ2-3
CASSVTSGGAAGELFF | TRBV9 | - | TRBJ2-2
CASSSLLAGGMGEQFF | TRBV7-2 | few | TRBJ2-1
CSVAGNQETQYF | TRBV29-1 | - | TRBJ2-5
CASSLKGATNEKLFF | TRBV27 | - | TRBJ1-4
CASRSTGTNDSPLHF | TRBV5-4 | - | TRBJ1-6
CSAHSGNTIYF | TRBV20-1 | - | TRBJ1-3
CSASTAGQGAGYTF | TRBV20-1 | - | TRBJ1-2
CAISPLGGDEKLFF | TRBV10-3 | - | TRBJ1-4
CASSFLPGVQETQYF | TRBV7-9 | once | TRBJ2-5
CASSPWTGLDTEAFF | TRBV14 | - | TRBJ1-1
CASSFRDRSNSPLHF | TRBV6-5 | - | TRBJ1-6
CASSLDGGTYEQYF | TRBV5-6 | - | TRBJ2-7
CASSVGPSGTYYEQYF | TRBV9 | - | TRBJ2-7
CASSLGSTGRNTIYF | TRBV11-2 | - | TRBJ1-3
CASSPTGGYTEAFF | TRBV18 | - | TRBJ1-1
CASSQERLAGGYEQYF | TRBV3-1/TRBV3-2 | - | TRBJ2-7
CAISESSEQETQYF | TRBV10-3 | - | TRBJ2-5
CASSYSGLPTDTQYF | TRBV6-5 | - | TRBJ2-3
CASSKDRVNTGELFF | TRBV7-8 | - | TRBJ2-2
CATSGPSVRGVPSSTDTQYF | TRBV24-1 | - | TRBJ2-3
CASSLETGPYEQYF | TRBV28 | - | TRBJ2-7
CASSSLAGGKETQYF | TRBV9 | - | TRBJ2-5
CASSVGSGGARNQPQHF | TRBV21-1 | - | TRBJ1-5
CAISESTGVETQYF | TRBV10-3 | - | TRBJ2-5
CASSSALSRRGYTF | TRBV7-2 | - | TRBJ1-2
CATSREGQGIGQPQHF | TRBV15 | - | TRBJ1-5
CASSPLRDRGLGNTEAFF | TRBV6-2/TRBV6-3 | - | TRBJ1-1
CASSQDLQTNSPLHF | TRBV4-2 | once | TRBJ1-6
CASRARTGGRGNTIYF | TRBV2 | - | TRBJ1-3
CASSLGTGAMNTEAFF | TRBV7-8 | - | TRBJ1-1
CASSPRQGGNQPQHF | TRBV4-3 | - | TRBJ1-5